Presented here are 25 T cell receptor beta chains from one specimen sequenced in a study of blood T cells in healthy people across ages (dated by TCRdb to 2015 to 2017). Libraries were built with 5' RACE. Instrument on record: Illumina HiSeq 2500. A second PCR of about 7 to 12 cycles was run with a J-beta primer mix and a sample-barcoded 5' primer. TCRdb itself trimmed the public reads at Q25 with fastp, ran MiXCR and retained productive beta chains. Here each entry gathers all rows of one CDR3 protein and keeps the most common genes and DNA. The sample table contains about 1.4 million distinct CDR3 sequences; only one count was recorded for 59% of them. The ten most abundant clones make up approximately 7% of the sample. The sequencing sample was made of blood. All receptors come from a man younger than 35 in good health.

The V call is TRBV27, the J call TRBJ2-7, with D unresolved. Germline CDR1 and CDR2: MNHEY and SMNVEV (reference sequence). V was pared by 2 bases and J by 3 bases, with 8 bases between. The CDR3 has 13 residues. As DNA, the CDR3 is TGTGCCAGCAGTTTAGCAGATGACTACGAGCAGTACTTC. It specifies CASSLADDYEQYF.

The V gene is TRBV12-3 or TRBV12-4, the J gene TRBJ1-3; a possible D gene is TRBD1 (6 bases). There are 15 residues in the CDR3. With 7 bases removed from V and 8 bases from J, the gap between germline ends came to 21 bases. CDR3 nucleotide sequence: TGTGCCAGCAACAAAGCCGGGGGCCTCGAGGACACCATATATTTT. It specifies CASNKAGGLEDTIYF.

The V and J genes are TRBV27 and TRBJ2-5; D not certain. Trimming pared 3 bases from V and 5 bases from J, leaving 10 bases between. The CDR3 sequence is 13 residues long. Per the germline V gene, CDR1 is MNHEY and CDR2 is SMNVEV (reference sequence). For the CDR3, the DNA is TGTGCCAGCAGTTTCAGGCTCGGGGAGACCCAGTACTTC. It codes for CASSFRLGETQYF.

The rearrangement joins TRBV5-1 to TRBJ2-7, with 9 nucleotides matching TRBD2. Germline V gene lookup returns CDR1 SGHRS and CDR2 YFSETQ. V lost 2 bases to trimming and J lost 5 bases; unmatched junction nucleotides: 8. The CDR3 runs to 15 residues. The CDR3 protein is CASSFSGSVSNEQYF. CDR3 sequence (DNA): TGCGCCAGCAGCTTTAGCGGGAGTGTTTCCAACGAGCAGTACTTC. The variable domain in full, completed from reference TRBV5-1 and TRBJ2-7, reads KAGVTQTPRYLIKTRGQQVTLSCSPISGHRSVSWYQQTPGQGLQFLFEYFSETQRNKGNFPGRFSGRQFSNSRSEMNVSTLELGDSALYLCASSFSGSVSNEQYFGPGTRLTVT.

This clonotype was seen a handful of times. The chain combines TRBV10-3 with TRBJ2-6; D not resolved. Trimming shortened V by 4 bases and J by 4 bases, and 11 bases separated the two germline ends. Germline V CDR1 and CDR2: ENHRY, SYGVKD. The CDR3 sequence is 15 residues long. The CDR3 nucleotides read TGTGCCATCAGTGCGAGCGAGAAGGGGGCCAACGTCCTGACTTTC. It specifies CAISASEKGANVLTF.

The rearrangement links TRBV15 to TRBJ1-5; no reliable D call. This CDR3 is built from 13 residues. Germline V gene data show CDR1 as LNHNV and CDR2 as YYDKDF (reference sequence). The V end lost 1 base, the J end lost 6 bases, and 7 bases lay between the germline ends. As DNA, the CDR3 is TGTGCCACCAGCAGAGTAGGTACTCAGCCCCAGCATTTT. Amino acids: CATSRVGTQPQHF.

Comment on this clonotype: No conserved phenylalanine or tryptophan is present at the end of the CDR3, so a read error is the likely explanation. This chain joins TRBV6-2 or TRBV6-3 and TRBJ1-1; D is possibly TRBD1 (5 bases). Germline CDR1 is MNHEY and CDR2 is SVGEGT. V lost 6 bases, J lost 4 bases, and 15 bases lay in between. There are 14 residues in the CDR3. The CDR3 nucleotides are TGTGCCAGCAGGCGGGACGCTTGGGGCACTGAAGCTTTCATT. Its protein product is CASRRDAWGTEAFI.

CDR3 amino acids: CASSPPSWGEKLFF. The DNA of the CDR3 is TGTGCCAGCAGTCCCCCTTCGTGGGGTGAAAAACTGTTTTTT. The chain joins TRBV28 to TRBJ1-4; D is ambiguous. The V gene's germline CDR1 is MDHEN and CDR2 SYDVKM. CDR3 length: 14 amino acids. The V and J ends lost 5 bases and 7 bases respectively, with 14 bases between them.

The rearrangement links TRBV6-1 to TRBJ2-3; 9 positions agree with TRBD2. The V gene's germline CDR1 is MNHNS and CDR2 SASEGT. This CDR3 is built from 16 residues. V shed 0 bases, J shed 2 bases, and the junction held 3 bases outside the gene matches. CDR3 sequence: CASSEAPSGDTDTQYF. Written as DNA, the CDR3 is TGTGCCAGCAGTGAAGCGCCTAGCGGGGACACAGATACGCAGTATTTT.

The sample holds a few counts of this clonotype. The chain links TRBV27 to TRBJ2-7; D tentatively reads TRBD1 or TRBD2 (5 bases each). Trimming left V 4 bases short and J 3 bases short, with 10 bases between. Germline assignment: CDR1 MNHEY and CDR2 SMNVEV (reference sequence). This CDR3 region has 13 residues. The CDR3 coding sequence is TGTGCCAGCAGTTCTGGGGCGGGCTACGAGCAGTACTTC. Translated, it gives CASSSGAGYEQYF.

V and J are TRBV27 and TRBJ2-5; 7 bases agree with TRBD1. This CDR3 is 16 amino acids long. J lost 1 base, V lost 7 bases, and 12 bases had no gene match. Per the germline V gene, CDR1 is MNHEY and CDR2 is SMNVEV (reference sequence). The CDR3, as DNA: TGTGCCAGCACACCTAAACGGGACAGTTGCCAAGAGACCCAGTACTTC. The encoded protein is CASTPKRDSCQETQYF.

In this sample, this clonotype turned up a few times. The rearrangement uses TRBV29-1 and TRBJ2-6; D might be TRBD2 (6 bases). V was pared by 7 bases and J by 4 bases, with 11 bases between. Germline V gene sequence: CDR1 SQVTM, CDR2 ANQGSEA. There are 13 residues in the CDR3. The CDR3 spells CSGPSVGANVLTF. The CDR3 DNA reads as TGCAGCGGTCCTAGCGTGGGGGCCAACGTCCTGACTTTC.

The chain employs TRBV5-1 and TRBJ2-3; D might be TRBD1 or TRBD2, each matching 5 bases. Per germline, CDR1 SGHRS and CDR2 YFSETQ. The CDR3 extends over 17 amino acids. Trimming took 1 base from V and 9 from J, leaving 24 bases between them. CDR3 in DNA: TGCGCCAGCAGCTTGTTCTCCGGGACCTCCGCAACTGACACGCAGTATTTT. Its protein is CASSLFSGTSATDTQYF.

This clonotype has only one observation. The rearrangement links TRBV12-3 or TRBV12-4 to TRBJ1-2; tentative D call: TRBD1 (5 bases). V gave up 7 bases and J gave up 5 bases, with 17 bases separating them. The CDR3 extends over 14 amino acids. CDR3 nucleotides: TGTGCCAGCACCCCCTCCAGGGTGAGATATGGCTACACCTTC. Encoded protein: CASTPSRVRYGYTF.

The genes are TRBV25-1 and TRBJ1-4, with D hard to call. The V and J ends lost 5 bases and 8 bases respectively, with 15 bases between them. Germline V gene sequence: CDR1 MGHDK, CDR2 SYGVNS. The CDR3 is made up of 14 amino acids. CDR3 bases: TGTGCCAGCAGTCTACAGTCCCTGGGCGAAAAACTGTTTTTT. Translation: CASSLQSLGEKLFF.

The chain is built from TRBV5-1 and TRBJ2-6; D remains ambiguous. With 4 bases removed from V and 1 base from J, the gap between germline ends came to 12 bases. Looked up from germline, CDR1 is SGHRS and CDR2 is YFSETQ. The CDR3 extends over 16 amino acids. CDR3 DNA sequence: TGCGCCAGCAGCCCCCTAGACGGGTCTGGGGCCAACGTCCTGACTTTC. Translated: CASSPLDGSGANVLTF.

About this clonotype itself: A read error may produce the germline difference seen at one junction end. The rearrangement links TRBV6-2 or TRBV6-3 to TRBJ2-1; perhaps TRBD1 as D (6 bases). This CDR3 has 16 amino acids. Germline loops: CDR1 MNHEY, CDR2 SVGEGT. This CDR3 reads CASSYSMDSRPPELFF. The DNA of the CDR3 is TGTGCCAGCAGTTACTCGATGGACAGTCGTCCCCCCGAGCTGTTCTTC.

The rearrangement uses TRBV19 and TRBJ2-7; D perhaps matches TRBD2 (5 bases). In germline, CDR1 is LNHDA, CDR2 SQIVND (reference sequence). CDR3 length equals 13 residues. Trimming stripped 5 bases from V and 3 bases from J, with 11 bases between. The CDR3 DNA is TGTGCCAGTAGTCCCCGGACTTACTACGAGCAGTACTTC. Its translation is CASSPRTYYEQYF. The full variable domain, rest sourced from reference TRBV19 and TRBJ2-7, is DGGITQSPKYLFRKEGQNVTLSCEQNLNHDAMYWYRQDPGQGLRLIYYSQIVNDFQKGDIAEGYSVSREKKESFPLTVTSAQKNPTAFYLCASSPRTYYEQYFGPGTRLTVT.

J is TRBJ1-2 and V is TRBV2, with D maybe TRBD1 (6 bases). The CDR3 has 16 residues. Trimming took 2 bases from V and 4 from J, leaving 17 bases between them. Per germline, CDR1 SNHLY and CDR2 FYNNEI. CDR3 sequence (DNA): TGTGCCAGCAGTGAAAGACCCCTAGACAGGATCTATGGCTACACCTTC. Translated, it gives CASSERPLDRIYGYTF.

In its sample, this clonotype was seen a few times. V and J are TRBV12-3 or TRBV12-4 and TRBJ2-3; D remains ambiguous. The CDR3 is 15 residues long. The germline V and J ends were trimmed by 6 bases and 0 bases, with 13 bases remaining between them. The CDR3: CASSSLLTSTDTQYF. CDR3 bases: TGTGCCAGCAGCTCCCTGTTGACTAGCACAGATACGCAGTATTTT.

The V and J genes are TRBV12-3 or TRBV12-4 and TRBJ2-3; D possibly corresponds to TRBD2 (5 bases). V lost 3 bases, J lost 5 bases, and 12 bases lay in between. This CDR3 has 14 amino acids. The CDR3 DNA sequence: TGTGCCAGCAGTTTTACTAGAGTCGTAGATACGCAGTATTTT. Amino acid sequence: CASSFTRVVDTQYF.

The J gene is TRBJ2-7, the V gene TRBV4-1; tentative D call: TRBD2 (5 bases). Looked up from germline, CDR1 is MGHRA and CDR2 is YSYEKL. CDR3 length: 14 residues. With 1 base removed from V and 7 bases from J, the gap between germline ends came to 14 bases. The CDR3 loop reads CASSQVARAPEQYF. The CDR3 nucleotides are TGCGCCAGCAGCCAAGTCGCGAGGGCCCCTGAGCAGTACTTC.

The rearrangement links TRBV29-1 to TRBJ1-2, with a tentative D call TRBD1 (5 bases). The germline gives CDR1 SQVTM, CDR2 ANQGSEA. The CDR3 consists of 12 residues. Trimming stripped 3 bases from V and 8 bases from J, with 13 bases between. Written as DNA, the CDR3 is TGCAGCGTTGACCCAGGGCAATACGGCTACACCTTC. It yields the protein CSVDPGQYGYTF.

The rearrangement uses TRBV7-2 and TRBJ1-5, with D unclear. Per germline, CDR1 SGHTA and CDR2 FQGNSA. The CDR3 runs to 15 residues. The germline V and J ends were trimmed by 0 bases and 4 bases, with 10 bases remaining between them. The CDR3 protein is CASSLASGFNQPQHF. CDR3 sequence (DNA): TGTGCCAGCAGCTTAGCGTCCGGATTTAATCAGCCCCAGCATTTT.

The chain links TRBV15 to TRBJ1-1, with unresolved D. Germline CDR1 is LNHNV and CDR2 is YYDKDF (reference sequence). There are 15 residues in the CDR3. Trimming cost V 5 bases and J 1 base, with 14 bases left between them. The DNA for the CDR3 is TGTGCCACCAGCGCCCCGACATATCCGAACACTGAAGCTTTCTTT. Translated, it gives CATSAPTYPNTEAFF.